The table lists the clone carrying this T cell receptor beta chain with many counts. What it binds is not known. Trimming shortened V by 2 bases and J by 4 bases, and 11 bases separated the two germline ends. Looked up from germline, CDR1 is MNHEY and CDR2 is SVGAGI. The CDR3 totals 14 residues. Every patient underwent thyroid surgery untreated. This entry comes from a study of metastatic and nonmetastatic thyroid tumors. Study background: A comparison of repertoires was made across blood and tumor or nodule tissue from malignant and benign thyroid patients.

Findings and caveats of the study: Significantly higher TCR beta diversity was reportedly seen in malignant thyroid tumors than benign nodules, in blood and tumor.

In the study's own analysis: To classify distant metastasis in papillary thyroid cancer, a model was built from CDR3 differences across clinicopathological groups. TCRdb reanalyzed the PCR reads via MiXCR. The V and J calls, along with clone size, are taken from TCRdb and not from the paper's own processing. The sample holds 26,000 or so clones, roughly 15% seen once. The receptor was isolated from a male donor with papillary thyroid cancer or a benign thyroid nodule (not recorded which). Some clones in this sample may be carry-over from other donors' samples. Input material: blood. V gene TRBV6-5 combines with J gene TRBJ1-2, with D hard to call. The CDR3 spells CASSYNALSYGYTF. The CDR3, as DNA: TGTGCCAGCAGTTACAATGCCCTCTCCTATGGCTACACCTTC.